These 2 T cell receptor beta chains were sequenced from one sample in a study of T-cell memory formation after mild COVID-19 (dated by TCRdb to about 2021). Preparation of the library involved 5' RACE. TCRdb records Illumina NovaSeq 6000 as the sequencer. The public sequencing data were trimmed at Q25 with fastp and processed into clonotypes with MiXCR by TCRdb, which kept only in-frame beta chains. Rows are unified per CDR3 protein, each entry keeping the most common DNA and genes. The sample contains fewer than 50,000 distinct CDR3 sequences, 9% to 15% of them found a single time. Of the sample, about 25% is held by the ten largest clones. Sequenced: PBMCs or a T cell subset sorted from them (not recorded which). These receptors were obtained from a young man who had mild COVID-19 (a few samples of this study predate the infection). The sample titles of this study are shuffled in the database, so cell type and time point are left out; the donor was told from shared clones.

This chain joins TRBV5-1 and TRBJ1-2; D remains ambiguous. Trimming left V 4 bases short and J 2 bases short, with 15 bases between. CDR3 length: 15 residues. Germline CDR1 and CDR2: SGHRS and YFSETQ. DNA of the CDR3: TGCGCCAGCAGCGCCAGCGGGGTACTCAACTATGGCTACACCTTC. Translation: CASSASGVLNYGYTF.

J is TRBJ1-2 and V is TRBV28; 9 nucleotides line up with TRBD1. The CDR3 totals 15 residues. Germline assignment: CDR1 MDHEN and CDR2 SYDVKM. The trim removed 6 bases at V and 5 bases at J, leaving 10 bases unmatched. The CDR3 is CASSPRDRVWYGYTF. Written as DNA, the CDR3 is TGTGCCAGCAGCCCCCGGGACAGGGTTTGGTATGGCTACACCTTC.